This TCR beta chain was recovered during a study of blood T cell repertoires in COVID-19. Overall study: COVID-19 samples collected from the United States, Italy and Spain covered acute and convalescent phases. PBMCs, B-cell-depleted T cells, or T cells provided the cDNA or gDNA that made up the material.

Deletions cut 1 base from V and 0 bases from J, with 10 bases between. Germline V gene data show CDR1 as LNHNV and CDR2 as YYDKDF (reference sequence). CDR3 length: 16 amino acids. Seattle-derived patients entered the study during active infection and were followed longitudinally. Original data processing: Estimated nucleated cell counts came from reference gene primer amplification. Using immunoSEQ multiplex PCR, the repertoire was profiled, and TCRdb retains in-frame clones only, with some absent. The V and J calls and the clone size are those of that table, but D and trimming were determined from the DNA. This table holds about 130,000 clones, around nine tenths found once.

The source is a man between 60 and 70 years old with COVID-19, enrolled during active disease. What was sequenced was peripheral blood. The chain links TRBV15 to TRBJ2-1, with D possibly being TRBD1 (5 bases). The CDR3 here is CATSRGGRASYNEQFF. The CDR3 DNA sequence: TGTGCCACCAGCAGAGGGGGCAGGGCCTCCTACAATGAGCAGTTCTTC. Variable domain in full (rest from reference TRBV15 and TRBJ2-1): DAMVIQNPRYQVTQFGKPVTLSCSQTLNHNVMYWYQQKSSQAPKLLFHYYDKDFNNEADTPDNFQSRRPNTSFCFLDIRSPGLGDTAMYLCATSRGGRASYNEQFFGPGTRLTVL.